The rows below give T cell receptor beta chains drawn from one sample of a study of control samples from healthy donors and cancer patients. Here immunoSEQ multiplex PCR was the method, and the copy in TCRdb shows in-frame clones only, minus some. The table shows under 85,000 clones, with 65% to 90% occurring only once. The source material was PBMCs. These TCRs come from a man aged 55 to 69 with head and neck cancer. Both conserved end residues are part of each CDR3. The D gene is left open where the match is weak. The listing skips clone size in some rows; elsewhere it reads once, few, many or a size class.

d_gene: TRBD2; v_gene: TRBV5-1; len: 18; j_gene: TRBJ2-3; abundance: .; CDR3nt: TGCGCCAGCAGCTTCTCTCCCCAGGCTAGCGGGAGTGCAGATACGCAGTATTTT; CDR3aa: CASSFSPQASGSADTQYF
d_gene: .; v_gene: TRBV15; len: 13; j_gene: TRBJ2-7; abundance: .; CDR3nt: TGTGCCACCAGCAGAGATGAGGGCTACGAGCAGTACTTC; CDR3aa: CATSRDEGYEQYF
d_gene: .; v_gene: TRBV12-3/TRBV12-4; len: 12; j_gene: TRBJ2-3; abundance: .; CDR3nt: TGTGCCAGCAGTTCCCCGTCAGATACGCAGTATTTT; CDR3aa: CASSSPSDTQYF
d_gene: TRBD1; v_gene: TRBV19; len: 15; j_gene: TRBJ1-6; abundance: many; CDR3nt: TGTGCCACACGACCGGGGACAGGGTCCTTCGGACCCCTCCACTTT; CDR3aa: CATRPGTGSFGPLHF
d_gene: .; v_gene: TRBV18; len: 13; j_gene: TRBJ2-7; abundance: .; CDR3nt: TGTGCCAGCTCACCGGGGAGCGATCGCGGGCAGTACTTC; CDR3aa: CASSPGSDRGQYF
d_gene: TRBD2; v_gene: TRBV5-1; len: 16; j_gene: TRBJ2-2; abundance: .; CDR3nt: TGCGCCAGCAGCCCTCCGGGACTAGCGGGAGATGGGGAGCTGTTTTTT; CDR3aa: CASSPPGLAGDGELFF
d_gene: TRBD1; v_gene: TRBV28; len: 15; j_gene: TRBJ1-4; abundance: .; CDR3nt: TGTGCCAGCAGGGACTCGGACAGGGGGAGTGAAAAACTGTTTTTT; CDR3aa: CASRDSDRGSEKLFF
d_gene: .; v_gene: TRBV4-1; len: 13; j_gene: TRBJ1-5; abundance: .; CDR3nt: TGCGCCAGCAGCCAAGTCCCCAATCAGCCCCAGCATTTT; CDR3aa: CASSQVPNQPQHF
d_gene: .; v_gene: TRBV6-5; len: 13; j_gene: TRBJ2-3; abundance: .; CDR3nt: TGTGCCAGCAGTCCGTTAAACACAGATACGCAGTATTTT; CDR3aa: CASSPLNTDTQYF
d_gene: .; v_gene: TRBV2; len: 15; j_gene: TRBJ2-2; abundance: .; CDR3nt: TGTGCCAGCGGGGGGCCCTCCGTGGGCACCGGGGAGCTGTTTTTT; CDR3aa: CASGGPSVGTGELFF
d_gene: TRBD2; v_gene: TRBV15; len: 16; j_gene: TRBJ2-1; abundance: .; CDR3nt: TGTGCCACCAGCAGAGGGGGGGGCGGGAGGCGAAATGAGCAGTTCTTC; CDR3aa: CATSRGGGGRRNEQFF
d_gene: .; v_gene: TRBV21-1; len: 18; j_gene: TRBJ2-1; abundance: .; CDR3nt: TGTGCCAGCAGCAACTTCGCCCCGGGACAGGGAAGCAGGCGTGAGCAGTTCTTC; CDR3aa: CASSNFAPGQGSRREQFF
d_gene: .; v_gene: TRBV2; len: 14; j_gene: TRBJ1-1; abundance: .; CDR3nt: TGTGCCAGCAGCCTACAGGGAACTAACACTGAAGCTTTCTTT; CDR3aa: CASSLQGTNTEAFF
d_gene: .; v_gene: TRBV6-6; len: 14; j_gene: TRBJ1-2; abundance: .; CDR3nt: TGTGCCAGCAGGTCCGGAGATTCTAACTATGGCTACACCTTC; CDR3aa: CASRSGDSNYGYTF
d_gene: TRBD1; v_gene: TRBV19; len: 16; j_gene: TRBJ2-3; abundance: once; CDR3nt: TGTGCCAGTAGTGTCGACAGGGAAAGTAGCACAGATACGCAGTATTTT; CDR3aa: CASSVDRESSTDTQYF
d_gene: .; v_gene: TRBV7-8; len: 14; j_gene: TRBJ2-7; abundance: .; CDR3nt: TGTGCCAGCAGCGTGAGAGGGATTAGGAGCGAGCAGTACTTC; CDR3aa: CASSVRGIRSEQYF
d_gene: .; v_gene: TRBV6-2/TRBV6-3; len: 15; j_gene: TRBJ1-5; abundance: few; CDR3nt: TGTGCCAGCAGTTATCAAGGATGGGTAAATCAGCCCCAGCATTTT; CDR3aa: CASSYQGWVNQPQHF
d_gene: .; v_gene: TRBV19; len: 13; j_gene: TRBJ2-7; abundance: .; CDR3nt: TGTGCCACCCTAGGGACGCACTCCTACGAGCAGTACTTC; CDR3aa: CATLGTHSYEQYF
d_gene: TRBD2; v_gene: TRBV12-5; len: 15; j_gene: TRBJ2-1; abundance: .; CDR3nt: TGTGCTAGTTCGAACCTAGCGGGAGGATACAATGAGCAGTTCTTC; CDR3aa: CASSNLAGGYNEQFF
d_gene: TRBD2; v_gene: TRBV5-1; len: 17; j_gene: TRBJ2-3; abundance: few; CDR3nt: TGCGCCAGCAGCTTCAACTGGGCGGGAGGAGCCACAGATACGCAGTATTTT; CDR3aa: CASSFNWAGGATDTQYF
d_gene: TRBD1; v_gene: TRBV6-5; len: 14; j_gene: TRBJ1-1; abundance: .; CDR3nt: TGTGCCAGCAGTTTCACAGGGGGGAACACTGAAGCTTTCTTT; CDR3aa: CASSFTGGNTEAFF
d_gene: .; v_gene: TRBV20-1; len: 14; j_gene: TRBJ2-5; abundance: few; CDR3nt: TGCAGTGCTAGTGCGCAGGGAGGCCAAGAGACCCAGTACTTC; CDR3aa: CSASAQGGQETQYF
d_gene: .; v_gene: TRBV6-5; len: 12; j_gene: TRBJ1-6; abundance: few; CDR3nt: TGTGCCAGCAGTTACTCCCGGGGACCCCTCCACTTT; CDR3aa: CASSYSRGPLHF
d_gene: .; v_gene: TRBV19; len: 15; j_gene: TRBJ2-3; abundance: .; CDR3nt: TGTGCCAGCAGATCGGGGAAAAGCGGCACAGATACGCAGTATTTT; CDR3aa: CASRSGKSGTDTQYF
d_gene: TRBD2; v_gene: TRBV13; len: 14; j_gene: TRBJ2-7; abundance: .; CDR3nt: TGTGCCAGCAGCCCCGGGAGGGGTCGCTACGAGCAGTACTTC; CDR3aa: CASSPGRGRYEQYF
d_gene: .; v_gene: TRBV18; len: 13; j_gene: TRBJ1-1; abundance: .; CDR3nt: TGTGCCAGCTCGTACGGAGAGAACACTGAAGCTTTCTTT; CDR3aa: CASSYGENTEAFF
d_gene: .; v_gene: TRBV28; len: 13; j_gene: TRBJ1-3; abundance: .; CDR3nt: TGTGCCAGCAGTTCTGGGACCCGAAACACCATATATTTT; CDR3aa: CASSSGTRNTIYF
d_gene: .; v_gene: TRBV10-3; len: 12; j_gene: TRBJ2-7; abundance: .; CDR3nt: TGTGCCATCGCTGGTAACCTTGACGAGCAGTACTTC; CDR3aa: CAIAGNLDEQYF
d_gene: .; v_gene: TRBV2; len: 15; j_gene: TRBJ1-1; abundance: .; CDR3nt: TGTGCCAGCAGTGTGAGTGGACACTTGAACACTGAAGCTTTCTTT; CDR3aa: CASSVSGHLNTEAFF
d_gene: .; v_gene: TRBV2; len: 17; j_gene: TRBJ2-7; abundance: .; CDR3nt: TGTGCCAGCAGTGAAGCCCATGGGGGCGGAGCTTACTACGAGCAGTACTTC; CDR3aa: CASSEAHGGGAYYEQYF
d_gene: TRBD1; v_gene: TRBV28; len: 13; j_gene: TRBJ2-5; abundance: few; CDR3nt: TGTGCCAGCAGAGGGACAGGGCAAGAGACCCAGTACTTC; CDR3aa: CASRGTGQETQYF
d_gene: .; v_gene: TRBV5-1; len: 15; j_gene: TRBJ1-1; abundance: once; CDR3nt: TGCGCCAGCAGCTTGGAAGTGGCTATGAACACTGAAGCTTTCTTT; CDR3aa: CASSLEVAMNTEAFF
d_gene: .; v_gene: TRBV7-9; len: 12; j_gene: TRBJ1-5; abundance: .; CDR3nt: TGTGCCAGCAGCCAGGAAGGGCAGCCCCAGCATTTT; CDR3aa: CASSQEGQPQHF
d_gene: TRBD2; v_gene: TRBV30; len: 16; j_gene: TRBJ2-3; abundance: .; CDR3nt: TGTGCCTGGACTCGGGGGGTACAATCTAGCACAGATACGCAGTATTTT; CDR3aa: CAWTRGVQSSTDTQYF
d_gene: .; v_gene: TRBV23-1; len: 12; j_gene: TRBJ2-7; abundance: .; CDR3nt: TGCGCCAGTCGGGACACCACCTACGAGCAGTACTTC; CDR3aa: CASRDTTYEQYF
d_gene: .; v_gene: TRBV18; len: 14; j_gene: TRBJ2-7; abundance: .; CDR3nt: TGTGCCAGCTCACCACGTGACAGCGCCTACGAGCAGTACTTC; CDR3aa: CASSPRDSAYEQYF
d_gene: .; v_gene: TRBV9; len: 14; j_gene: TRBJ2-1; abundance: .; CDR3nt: TGTGCCAGCAACGCCGGGTCCTCGCCCGGGGAGCAGTTCTTC; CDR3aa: CASNAGSSPGEQFF
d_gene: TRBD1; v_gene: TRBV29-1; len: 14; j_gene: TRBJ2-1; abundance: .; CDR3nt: TGCAGCGTTGAAAGGGACAGGGACGACAATGAGCAGTTCTTC; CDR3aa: CSVERDRDDNEQFF
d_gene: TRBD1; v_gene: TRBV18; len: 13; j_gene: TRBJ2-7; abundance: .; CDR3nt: TGTGCCAGCTCACCAATGACAGGGGTCGAGCAGTACTTC; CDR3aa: CASSPMTGVEQYF
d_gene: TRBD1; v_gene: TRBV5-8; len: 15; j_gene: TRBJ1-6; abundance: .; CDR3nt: TGTGCCAGCAAAGGCGGACAGGACGAACGTTCACCCCTCCACTTT; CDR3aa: CASKGGQDERSPLHF